The 21 T cell receptor beta chains given below trace back to one sample, sequenced in a study of cytomegalovirus exposure and HLA in healthy donors. Repertoires were generated with immunoSEQ multiplex PCR, while TCRdb's copy carries only in-frame clones and drops some. The table records almost 75,000 clones, around 81% of them present only once. Sequenced input: PBMCs. These receptor sequences come from a man aged 30 to 45 in good health and CMV-seronegative.

The chain recombines TRBV5-1 with TRBJ2-7; TRBD2 matches at 8 bases. The germline CDR1 and CDR2 sequences are SGHRS and YFSETQ. Trimming cost V 3 bases and J 8 bases; bases outside gene matches: 7. The CDR3 is 13 amino acids. The CDR3 region is CASSSGSGGKQYF. For the CDR3, the DNA is TGCGCCAGCAGCTCGGGAAGCGGGGGAAAGCAGTACTTC.

This clone has a count of ten or more. The V call is TRBV7-9, the J call TRBJ2-6, with TRBD2 identical over 12 bases. In germline, CDR1 is SEHNR, CDR2 FQNEAQ (reference sequence). V shed 0 bases and J 3 bases; nucleotides not matched to a gene: 0. This CDR3 has 17 residues. This CDR3 is CASSLATSGSGANVLTF. CDR3 DNA: TGTGCCAGCAGCTTAGCGACTAGCGGGAGTGGGGCCAACGTCCTGACTTTC.

This chain connects TRBV6-5 to TRBJ2-3; a possible D gene is TRBD2 (6 bases). This CDR3 is built from 14 residues. Germline CDR1 reads MNHEY; CDR2 reads SVGAGI. Trimming cost V 6 bases and J 6 bases, with 16 bases left between them. The CDR3 DNA follows: TGTGCCAGCAGGTTCTGGAGGGAGGCCGATACGCAGTATTTT. It specifies CASRFWREADTQYF.

Only one count was recorded for this clone. The V gene is TRBV7-9, the J gene TRBJ1-2; D unresolved. V dropped 5 bases and J dropped 7 bases, with 20 bases sitting between them. CDR3 length: 15 amino acids. Germline CDR1 and CDR2: SEHNR and FQNEAQ (reference sequence). CDR3 amino acids: CASSPTTGIKGGYTF. The DNA of the CDR3 is TGTGCCAGCAGCCCGACGACCGGGATAAAAGGTGGCTACACCTTC.

The chain employs TRBV9 and TRBJ2-1; weak D call: TRBD2 (5 bases). V gave up 3 bases and J gave up 7 bases, with 8 bases separating them. Germline V gene data show CDR1 as SGDLS and CDR2 as YYNGEE. The CDR3 length is 12 residues. The CDR3 DNA follows: TGTGCCAGCAGCGGGAGGCTAAATGAGCAGTTCTTC. Translating it yields CASSGRLNEQFF.

This chain links TRBV6-5 with TRBJ1-2; no clear D gene. The CDR3 length is 14 residues. The germline V and J ends were trimmed by 0 bases and 4 bases, with 9 bases remaining between them. Looked up from germline, CDR1 is MNHEY and CDR2 is SVGAGI. CDR3 loop: CASSYSVGVYGYTF. The CDR3 DNA reads as TGTGCCAGCAGTTACTCGGTGGGAGTCTATGGCTACACCTTC.

CDR3: CASSGSYEQYF. The DNA for the CDR3 is TGTGCCAGCAGTGGGAGCTACGAGCAGTACTTC. This sequence joins TRBV5-6 and TRBJ2-7; possibly TRBD2 for D (5 bases). Germline CDR1 SGHDT, CDR2 YYEEEE. This CDR3 region has 11 residues. V was trimmed by 5 bases and J by 3 bases, leaving 6 bases between them.

The chain carries TRBV4-2 and TRBJ1-2, with a weak D call TRBD1 (5 bases). The CDR3 covers 15 residues. CDR1 is LGHNA, CDR2 YNFKEQ, per germline. Trimming cost V 3 bases and J 3 bases, with 14 bases left between them. In nucleotides, the CDR3 is TGTGCCAGCAGCCAGACTCAGGGATCGGACTATGGCTACACCTTC. Amino acid sequence: CASSQTQGSDYGYTF.

The count of this clone is one. The chain links TRBV19 to TRBJ2-5; TRBD2 is a possible D gene (5 bases). The CDR3 spans 16 residues. The V gene lost 5 bases and the J gene lost 5 bases, with 21 bases spanning the gap. Germline CDR1 and CDR2: LNHDA and SQIVND (reference sequence). The CDR3 nucleotides are TGTGCCAGTAGTGCGACGAGCGGTGGAACTGGGGAGACCCAGTACTTC. This codes for CASSATSGGTGETQYF.

The genes are TRBV11-3 and TRBJ2-4, with D tentatively TRBD2 (6 bases). Per germline, CDR1 SGHNT and CDR2 YENEEA. The CDR3 loop spans 13 amino acids. V shed 5 bases and J shed 6 bases, with 11 bases lying between them. Here the CDR3 reads CASSMRDRNIQYF. The CDR3 DNA sequence: TGTGCCAGCAGCATGCGGGACCGAAACATTCAGTACTTC.

The chain combines TRBV4-2 with TRBJ1-3; TRBD1 matches 9 bases. Trimming took 5 bases from V and 3 from J; bases not matched to a gene: 11. The CDR3 runs to 17 residues. The germline V gene encodes CDR1 LGHNA and CDR2 YNFKEQ. CDR3 nucleotide sequence: TGTGCCAGCAGCACGACCTCGGGGACAGGGTTTGGAAACACCATATATTTT. Translating gives CASSTTSGTGFGNTIYF.

This chain connects TRBV6-4 to TRBJ2-2; tentatively, D is TRBD2 (5 bases). V lost 2 bases and J lost 2, with 6 bases in between. Germline values: CDR1 MRHNA, CDR2 SNTAGT. This CDR3 comprises 14 residues. The CDR3 reads CASSDGLNTGELFF. As DNA, the CDR3 is TGTGCCAGCAGTGACGGACTCAACACCGGGGAGCTGTTTTTT.

The genes are TRBV25-1 and TRBJ2-1; D remains unclear. The CDR3 covers 11 residues. Deletions cut 4 bases from V and 10 bases from J, with 8 bases between. CDR1 and CDR2 from the germline V gene are MGHDK and SYGVNS. The DNA for the CDR3 is TGTGCCAGCAGTGTAACATGGGAGCAGTTCTTC. It codes for CASSVTWEQFF.

The chain is built from TRBV28 and TRBJ2-5, with no clear D. Germline V gene lookup returns CDR1 MDHEN and CDR2 SYDVKM. This CDR3 spans 14 amino acids. Trimming cost V 6 bases and J 1 base, with 12 bases left between them. The CDR3 reads CASRSSSFQETQYF. For the CDR3, the DNA is TGTGCCAGCAGGTCGAGTAGTTTCCAAGAGACCCAGTACTTC.

The chain combines TRBV4-1 with TRBJ1-4, with TRBD1 as a possible D gene (6 bases). The CDR3 spans 16 residues. V lost 6 bases, J lost 8 bases, and 22 bases lay in between. Germline CDR1 and CDR2: MGHRA and YSYEKL. CDR3: CASSPVSGRGREKLFF. The CDR3, as DNA: TGCGCCAGCAGTCCAGTGTCAGGCAGGGGAAGGGAAAAACTGTTTTTT.

This rearrangement joins TRBV28 to TRBJ1-3; D is unclear. The CDR3 is made up of 15 amino acids. Germline values: CDR1 MDHEN, CDR2 SYDVKM. V was pared by 1 base and J by 0 bases, with 7 bases between. This CDR3 reads CASSLLTGSGNTIYF. The DNA of the CDR3 is TGTGCCAGCAGTTTATTAACTGGCTCTGGAAACACCATATATTTT.

The chain employs TRBV28 and TRBJ2-7, with D possibly matching TRBD1 (5 bases). The V gene lost 6 bases and the J gene lost 2 bases, with 11 bases spanning the gap. The CDR3 totals 13 residues. Germline V gene data show CDR1 as MDHEN and CDR2 as SYDVKM. CDR3 residues: CASSSRQTYEQYF. CDR3 in DNA: TGTGCCAGCAGCTCCCGACAGACCTACGAGCAGTACTTC.

This sequence joins TRBV5-6 and TRBJ2-1; the D gene is possibly TRBD2 (6 bases). Between the trimmed V and J ends, which lost 4 bases and 7 bases, there was a span of 18 bases. CDR3 length equals 15 residues. Germline V gene sequence: CDR1 SGHDT, CDR2 YYEEEE. The DNA for the CDR3 is TGTGCCAGCAGCGGGGGTCTAGCGTGGTTGAATGAGCAGTTCTTC. Translation: CASSGGLAWLNEQFF.

This clone was picked up one time. The V call is TRBV28, the J call TRBJ2-7; D is possibly TRBD1 (5 bases). Germline V gene lookup returns CDR1 MDHEN and CDR2 SYDVKM. Trimming took 2 bases from V and 4 from J, leaving 9 bases between them. The CDR3 is made up of 13 amino acids. CDR3 DNA sequence: TGTGCCAGCAGTTTAGGGGCAGTTTACGAGCAGTACTTC. Translated: CASSLGAVYEQYF. The full variable domain, rest sourced from reference TRBV28 and TRBJ2-7, is DVKVTQSSRYLVKRTGEKVFLECVQDMDHENMFWYRQDPGLGLRLIYFSYDVKMKEKGDIPEGYSVSREKKERFSLILESASTNQTSMYLCASSLGAVYEQYFGPGTRLTVT.

This chain uses TRBV7-8 with TRBJ1-5; tentative D call: TRBD1 (6 bases). The V end was cut by 3 bases, the J end by 5 bases, with 14 bases between. The CDR3 totals 15 residues. Germline CDR1 SGHVS, CDR2 FQNEAQ. The CDR3 region is CASSLRAGEYQPQHF. In DNA form, the CDR3 reads TGTGCCAGCAGCTTGCGGGCAGGGGAGTATCAGCCCCAGCATTTT.

Only one count was recorded for this clone. The chain has TRBV15 and TRBJ1-1; no reliable D call. V was pared by 0 bases and J by 8 bases, with 10 bases between. The germline V gene encodes CDR1 LNHNV and CDR2 YYDKDF (reference sequence). This CDR3 is 13 amino acids long. This CDR3 is CATSRDRHREAFF. CDR3 nucleotide sequence: TGTGCCACCAGCAGAGACAGACATCGAGAAGCTTTCTTT. Variable domain in full (rest from reference TRBV15 and TRBJ1-1): DAMVIQNPRYQVTQFGKPVTLSCSQTLNHNVMYWYQQKSSQAPKLLFHYYDKDFNNEADTPDNFQSRRPNTSFCFLDIRSPGLGDTAMYLCATSRDRHREAFFGQGTRLTVV.